This note documents a single T cell receptor beta chain sequence. Its antigen specificity is not known. The sample holds no much larger clone one base away, and base qualities are not on file. This entry comes from a study of blood T cell repertoires in COVID-19 (dated by TCRdb to 2020 to 2021). At the level of the whole study: Samples covering the acute and convalescent phases of COVID-19 were provided by collaborators in the United States, Italy and Spain. The material from the prospective study consisted of cDNA or gDNA derived from T cells, B-cell-depleted T cells, or PBMCs. The dataset comprised deeply sampled blood TCRbeta repertoires from subjects exposed to, actively infected with, or recovered from COVID-19. A freely available public database, intended as a resource for researchers studying the immune response to SARS-CoV-2, is where the repertoires were released. Samples were obtained from the ongoing ImmuneRACE study (first 160 participants) and from 1,200 or so subjects provided by 6 global collaborators. Nearly every sample came with metadata listing a de-identified subject ID, COVID-19 status, age in years and sex. HLA class I and class II types, where available, came from metadata supplied by the sample provider rather than from assay-based typing.

The paper's findings and limits, for the study overall: The amount of clinical and demographic metadata varied by source and participant and was provided uncurated.

Whole blood was collected in K2EDTA tubes by collaborating institutions according to the institutions' own protocols. Collaborator samples were shipped for TCRbeta analysis as frozen whole blood, isolated PBMCs, or DNA extracted from either sample type. The immunoSEQ Assay, a bias-controlled multiplex PCR, was used to amplify TCRbeta CDR3 regions from genomic DNA. The published analysis was carried out like this. Within the assay, amplification of reference gene primers was used to estimate how many nucleated cells each sample contained. To quantify the absolute abundance of each unique TCRbeta CDR3 rearrangement, sequence reads were collapsed and filtered. For each sample, productive Simpson clonality was calculated as the square root of Simpson's diversity index over productive rearrangements. TCRdb holds this immuneACCESS table with in-frame rearrangements only. Some clones are missing; in checked studies, unresolved V genes explain under half, and the rest has no known cause. V and J calls and clone size are given by that table; D and trimming were obtained from the DNA. The sample includes about 130,000 clones, with about four fifths observed a single time. The leading ten clones occupy approximately 10% of the sample.

From the germline V gene (reference sequence), CDR1 is SGHNT and CDR2 is YYREEE. The CDR3, cysteine through phenylalanine, is 14 amino acids long. CDR3 DNA is the only sequence kept; it has 42 bases, read in frame from the first base. V gives up 4 bases and J gives up 7 bases, and the segment between their germline ends measures 15 bases. Input material: peripheral blood. The source is a man between 60 and 75 years old with acute or convalescent COVID-19. The V and J segments used are TRBV5-4 and TRBJ2-1, and possibly TRBD1, on 7 matching bases. The sequenced DNA: TGTGCCAGCAGCCCGGGGCAGGGGGGTAATGAGCAGTTCTTC. This yields the protein CASSPGQGGNEQFF.